This entry features one TCR beta chain sequence. This same CDR3 is encoded by further DNA sequences in the sample. These data are taken from a study of blood T cell repertoires in COVID-19. For the study at large: The United States, Italy and Spain were the sources of the acute and convalescent COVID-19 samples. Nucleic acid was either cDNA or gDNA, and it came from T cells, B-cell-depleted T cells, or PBMCs.

Germline V gene sequence: CDR1 LNHNV, CDR2 YYDKDF (reference sequence). With 0 bases clipped from V and 5 bases from J, the junction kept 6 bases outside the gene matches. The CDR3 runs 15 residues. As processed by the authors: By means of reference gene primer amplification, nucleated cell counts were estimated. The protocol was immunoSEQ multiplex PCR, while the TCRdb copy is restricted to in-frame clones and leaves out a portion. Clone size and the V and J calls come from that table; the DNA yielded D and trimming. The sample carries about 240,000 clones, about 81% recorded once. This sequence joins TRBV15 and TRBJ2-5; 7 nucleotides match TRBD1. The TCR was taken from a woman aged 60-75 years with active or convalescent COVID-19. The sample consisted of peripheral blood. CDR3 sequence (DNA): TGTGCCACCAGCAGAGAACCGACAGGGAGCGAGACCCAGTACTTC. Protein product: CATSREPTGSETQYF. Supplemented by reference TRBV15 and TRBJ2-5, the full variable domain reads DAMVIQNPRYQVTQFGKPVTLSCSQTLNHNVMYWYQQKSSQAPKLLFHYYDKDFNNEADTPDNFQSRRPNTSFCFLDIRSPGLGDTAMYLCATSREPTGSETQYFGPGTRLLVL.